This entry is about one T cell receptor beta chain. Antigen: not known. TCRdb keeps only in-frame clones here, not all; method: immunoSEQ multiplex PCR. There are fewer than 35,000 clones in the sample, with 15% to 20% held by the top ten. These data originate in a study of T cells in women clearing cervical HPV infection. Study overall: Blood came at first lesion visit for cases, post-clearance for controls.

Study-wide results and limits: CIN3+ cases had significantly higher TCR repertoire richness than controls, but evenness did not differ.

The source of this sequence is a woman between 18 and 69 years old with a cervical HPV16 infection that either progressed to CIN3+ or cleared (not recorded which). The specimen was blood buffy coat.

CDR3: CASRDRGGEKLFF. The DNA read from the CDR3 is TGCGCCAGTAGGGACAGGGGAGGTGAAAAG. The chain joins TRBV5-1 to TRBJ2-2, with 10 bases identical to TRBD1. The DNA ends 3 residues before the CDR3 does, and the rest of the CDR3 is filled in from the germline J gene. Germline-derived CDR1 and CDR2 are SGHRS and YFSETQ. The CDR3 covers 13 residues.